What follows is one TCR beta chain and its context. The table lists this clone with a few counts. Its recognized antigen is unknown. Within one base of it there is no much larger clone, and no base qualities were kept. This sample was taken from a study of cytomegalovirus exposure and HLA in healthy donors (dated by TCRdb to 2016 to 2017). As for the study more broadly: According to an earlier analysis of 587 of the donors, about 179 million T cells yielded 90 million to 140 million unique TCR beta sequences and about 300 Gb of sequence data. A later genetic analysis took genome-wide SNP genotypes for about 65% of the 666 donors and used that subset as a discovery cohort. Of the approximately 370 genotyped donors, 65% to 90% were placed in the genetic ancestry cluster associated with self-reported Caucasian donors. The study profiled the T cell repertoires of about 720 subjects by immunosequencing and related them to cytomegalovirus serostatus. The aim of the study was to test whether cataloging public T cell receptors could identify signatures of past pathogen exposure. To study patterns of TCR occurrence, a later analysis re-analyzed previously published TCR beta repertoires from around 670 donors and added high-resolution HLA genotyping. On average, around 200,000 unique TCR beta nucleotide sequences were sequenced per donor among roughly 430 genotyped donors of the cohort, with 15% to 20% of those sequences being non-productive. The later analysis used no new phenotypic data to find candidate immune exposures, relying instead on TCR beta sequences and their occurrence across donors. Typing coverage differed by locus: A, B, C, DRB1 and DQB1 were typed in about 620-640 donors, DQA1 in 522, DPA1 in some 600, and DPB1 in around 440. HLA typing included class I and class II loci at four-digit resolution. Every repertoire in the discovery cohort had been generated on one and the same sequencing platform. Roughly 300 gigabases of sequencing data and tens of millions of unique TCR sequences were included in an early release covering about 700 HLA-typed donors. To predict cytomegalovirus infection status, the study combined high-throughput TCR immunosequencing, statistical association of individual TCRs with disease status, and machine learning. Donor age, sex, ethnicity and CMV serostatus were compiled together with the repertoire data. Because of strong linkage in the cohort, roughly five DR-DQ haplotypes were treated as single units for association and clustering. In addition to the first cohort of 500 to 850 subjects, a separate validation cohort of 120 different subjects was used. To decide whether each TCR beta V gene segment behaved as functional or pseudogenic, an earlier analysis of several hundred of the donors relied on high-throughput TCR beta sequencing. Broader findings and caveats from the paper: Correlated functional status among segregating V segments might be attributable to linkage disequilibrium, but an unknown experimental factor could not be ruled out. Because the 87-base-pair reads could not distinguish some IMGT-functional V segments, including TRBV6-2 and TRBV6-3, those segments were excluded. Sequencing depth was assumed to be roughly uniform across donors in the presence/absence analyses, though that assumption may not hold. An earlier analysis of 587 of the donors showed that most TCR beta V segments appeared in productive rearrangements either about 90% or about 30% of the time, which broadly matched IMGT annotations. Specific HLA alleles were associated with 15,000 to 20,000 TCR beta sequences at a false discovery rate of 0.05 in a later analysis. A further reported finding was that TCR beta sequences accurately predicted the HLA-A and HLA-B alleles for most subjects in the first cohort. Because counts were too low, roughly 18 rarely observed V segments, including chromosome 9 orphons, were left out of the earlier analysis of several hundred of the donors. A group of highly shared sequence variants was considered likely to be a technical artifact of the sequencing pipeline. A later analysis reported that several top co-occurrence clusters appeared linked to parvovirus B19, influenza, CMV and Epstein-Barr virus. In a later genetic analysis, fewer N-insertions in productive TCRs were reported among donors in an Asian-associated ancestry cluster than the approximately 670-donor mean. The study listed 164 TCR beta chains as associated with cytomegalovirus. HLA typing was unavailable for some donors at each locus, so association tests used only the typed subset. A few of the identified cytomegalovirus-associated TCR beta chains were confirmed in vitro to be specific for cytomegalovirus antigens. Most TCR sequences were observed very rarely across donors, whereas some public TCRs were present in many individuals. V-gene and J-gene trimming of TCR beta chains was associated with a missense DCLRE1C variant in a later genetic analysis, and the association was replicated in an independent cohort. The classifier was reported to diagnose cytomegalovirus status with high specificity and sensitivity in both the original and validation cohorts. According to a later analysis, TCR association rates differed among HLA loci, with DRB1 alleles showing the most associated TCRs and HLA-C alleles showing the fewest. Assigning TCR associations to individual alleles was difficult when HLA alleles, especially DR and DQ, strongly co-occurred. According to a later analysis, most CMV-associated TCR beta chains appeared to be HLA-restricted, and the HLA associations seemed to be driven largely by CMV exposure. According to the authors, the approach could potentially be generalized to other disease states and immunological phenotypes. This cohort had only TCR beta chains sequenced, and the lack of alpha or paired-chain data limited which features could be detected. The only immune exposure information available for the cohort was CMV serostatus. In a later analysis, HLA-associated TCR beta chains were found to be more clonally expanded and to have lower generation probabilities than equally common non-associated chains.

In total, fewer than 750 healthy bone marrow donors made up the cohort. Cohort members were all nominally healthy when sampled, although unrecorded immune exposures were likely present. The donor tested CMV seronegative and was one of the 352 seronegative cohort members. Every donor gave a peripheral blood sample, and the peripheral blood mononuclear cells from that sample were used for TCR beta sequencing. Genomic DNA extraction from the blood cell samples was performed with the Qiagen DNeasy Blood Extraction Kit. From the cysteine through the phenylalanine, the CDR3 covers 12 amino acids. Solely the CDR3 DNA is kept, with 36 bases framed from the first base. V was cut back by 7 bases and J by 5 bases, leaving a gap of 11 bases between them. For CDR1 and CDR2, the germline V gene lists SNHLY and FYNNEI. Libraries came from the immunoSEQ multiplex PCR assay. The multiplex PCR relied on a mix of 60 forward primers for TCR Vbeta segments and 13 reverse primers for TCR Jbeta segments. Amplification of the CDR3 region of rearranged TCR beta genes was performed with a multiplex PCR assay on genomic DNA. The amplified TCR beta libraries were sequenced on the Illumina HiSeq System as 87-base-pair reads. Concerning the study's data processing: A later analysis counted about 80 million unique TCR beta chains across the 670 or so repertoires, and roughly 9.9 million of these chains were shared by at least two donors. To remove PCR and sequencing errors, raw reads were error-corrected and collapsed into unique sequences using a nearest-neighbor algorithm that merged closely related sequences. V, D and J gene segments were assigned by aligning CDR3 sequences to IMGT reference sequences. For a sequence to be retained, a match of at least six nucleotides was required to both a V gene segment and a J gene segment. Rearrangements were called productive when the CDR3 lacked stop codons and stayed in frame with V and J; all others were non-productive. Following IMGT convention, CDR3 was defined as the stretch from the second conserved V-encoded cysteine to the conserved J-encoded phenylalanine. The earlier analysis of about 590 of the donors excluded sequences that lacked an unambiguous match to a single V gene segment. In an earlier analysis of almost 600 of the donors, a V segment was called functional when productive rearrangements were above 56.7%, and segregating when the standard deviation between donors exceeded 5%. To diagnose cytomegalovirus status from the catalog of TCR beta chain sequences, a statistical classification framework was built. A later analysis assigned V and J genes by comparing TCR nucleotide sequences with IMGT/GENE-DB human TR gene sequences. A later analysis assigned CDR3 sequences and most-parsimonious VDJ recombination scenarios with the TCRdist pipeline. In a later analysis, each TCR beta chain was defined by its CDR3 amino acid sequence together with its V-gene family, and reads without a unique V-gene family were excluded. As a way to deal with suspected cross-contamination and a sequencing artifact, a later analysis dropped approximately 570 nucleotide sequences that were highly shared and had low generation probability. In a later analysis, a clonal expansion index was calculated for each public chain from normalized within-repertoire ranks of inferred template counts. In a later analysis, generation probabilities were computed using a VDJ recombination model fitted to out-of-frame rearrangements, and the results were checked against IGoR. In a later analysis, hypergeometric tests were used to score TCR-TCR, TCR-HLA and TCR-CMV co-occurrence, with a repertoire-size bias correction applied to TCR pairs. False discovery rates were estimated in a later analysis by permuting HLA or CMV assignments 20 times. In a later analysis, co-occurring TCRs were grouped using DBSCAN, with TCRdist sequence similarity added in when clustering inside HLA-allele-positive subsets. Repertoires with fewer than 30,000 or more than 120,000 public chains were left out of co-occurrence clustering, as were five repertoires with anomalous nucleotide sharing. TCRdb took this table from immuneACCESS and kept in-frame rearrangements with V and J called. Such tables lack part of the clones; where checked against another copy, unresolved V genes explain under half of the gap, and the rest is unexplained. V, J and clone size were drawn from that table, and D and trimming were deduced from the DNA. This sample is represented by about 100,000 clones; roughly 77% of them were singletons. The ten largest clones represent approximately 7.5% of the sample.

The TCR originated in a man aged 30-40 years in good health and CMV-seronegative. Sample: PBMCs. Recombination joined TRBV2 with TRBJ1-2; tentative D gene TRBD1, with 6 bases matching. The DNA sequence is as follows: TGTGCCAGCAAAGGGGGGGTGTATGGCTACACCTTC. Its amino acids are CASKGGVYGYTF.